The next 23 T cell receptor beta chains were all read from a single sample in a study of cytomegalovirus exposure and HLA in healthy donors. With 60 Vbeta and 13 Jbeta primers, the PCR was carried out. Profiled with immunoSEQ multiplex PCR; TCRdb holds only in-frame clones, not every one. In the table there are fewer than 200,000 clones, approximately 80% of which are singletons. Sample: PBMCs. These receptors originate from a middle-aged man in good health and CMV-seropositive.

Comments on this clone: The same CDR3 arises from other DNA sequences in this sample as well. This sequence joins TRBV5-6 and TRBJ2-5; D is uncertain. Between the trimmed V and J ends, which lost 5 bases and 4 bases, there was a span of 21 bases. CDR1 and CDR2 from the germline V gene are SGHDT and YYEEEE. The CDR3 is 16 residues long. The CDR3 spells CASSLSRSEWRETQYF. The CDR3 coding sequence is TGTGCCAGCAGTTTGTCCCGTTCGGAGTGGAGAGAGACCCAGTACTTC. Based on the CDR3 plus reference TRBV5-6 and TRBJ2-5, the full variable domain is DAGVTQSPTHLIKTRGQQVTLRCSPKSGHDTVSWYQQALGQGPQFIFQYYEEEERQRGNFPDRFSGHQFPNYSSELNVNALLLGDSALYLCASSLSRSEWRETQYFGPGTRLLVL.

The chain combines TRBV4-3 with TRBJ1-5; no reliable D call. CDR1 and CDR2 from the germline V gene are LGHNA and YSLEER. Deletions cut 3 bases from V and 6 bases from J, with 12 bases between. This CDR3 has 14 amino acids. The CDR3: CASSQARRGQPQHF. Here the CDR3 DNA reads TGCGCCAGCAGCCAGGCTCGTCGGGGTCAGCCCCAGCATTTT.

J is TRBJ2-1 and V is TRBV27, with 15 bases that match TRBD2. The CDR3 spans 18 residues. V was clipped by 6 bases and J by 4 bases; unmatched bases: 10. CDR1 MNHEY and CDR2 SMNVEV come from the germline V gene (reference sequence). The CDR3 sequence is CASRAPGLAGGGYNEQFF. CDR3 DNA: TGTGCCAGCAGGGCTCCGGGACTAGCGGGGGGCGGATACAATGAGCAGTTCTTC.

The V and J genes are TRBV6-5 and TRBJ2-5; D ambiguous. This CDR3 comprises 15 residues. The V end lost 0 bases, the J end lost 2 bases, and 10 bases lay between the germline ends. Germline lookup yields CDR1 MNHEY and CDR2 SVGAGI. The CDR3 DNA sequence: TGTGCCAGCAGTTACTCTAATCCAGTACAAGAGACCCAGTACTTC. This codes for CASSYSNPVQETQYF.

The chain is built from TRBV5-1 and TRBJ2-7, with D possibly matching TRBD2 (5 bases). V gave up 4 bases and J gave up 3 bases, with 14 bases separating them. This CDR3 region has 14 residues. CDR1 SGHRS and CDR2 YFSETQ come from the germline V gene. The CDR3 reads CASSDLIGDYEQYF. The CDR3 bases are TGCGCCAGCAGCGATCTAATCGGGGACTACGAGCAGTACTTC. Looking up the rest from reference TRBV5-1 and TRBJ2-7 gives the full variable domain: KAGVTQTPRYLIKTRGQQVTLSCSPISGHRSVSWYQQTPGQGLQFLFEYFSETQRNKGNFPGRFSGRQFSNSRSEMNVSTLELGDSALYLCASSDLIGDYEQYFGPGTRLTVT.

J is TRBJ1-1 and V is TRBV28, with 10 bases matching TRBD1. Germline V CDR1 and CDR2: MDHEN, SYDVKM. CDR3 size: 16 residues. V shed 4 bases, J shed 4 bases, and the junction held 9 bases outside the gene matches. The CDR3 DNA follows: TGTGCCAGCAGTTACCTACCGCGGACAGGGGGCACTGAAGCTTTCTTT. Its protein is CASSYLPRTGGTEAFF.

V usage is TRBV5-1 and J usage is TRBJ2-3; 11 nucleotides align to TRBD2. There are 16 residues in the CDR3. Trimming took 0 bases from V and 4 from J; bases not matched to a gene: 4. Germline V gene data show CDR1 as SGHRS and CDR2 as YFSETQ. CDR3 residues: CASSLVAGGPPDTQYF. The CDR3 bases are TGCGCCAGCAGCTTGGTAGCGGGAGGGCCCCCAGATACGCAGTATTTT. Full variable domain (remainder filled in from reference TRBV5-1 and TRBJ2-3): KAGVTQTPRYLIKTRGQQVTLSCSPISGHRSVSWYQQTPGQGLQFLFEYFSETQRNKGNFPGRFSGRQFSNSRSEMNVSTLELGDSALYLCASSLVAGGPPDTQYFGPGTRLTVL.

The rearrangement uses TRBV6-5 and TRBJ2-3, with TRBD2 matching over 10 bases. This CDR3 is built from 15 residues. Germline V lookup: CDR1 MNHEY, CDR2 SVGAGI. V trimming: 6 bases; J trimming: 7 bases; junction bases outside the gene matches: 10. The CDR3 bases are TGTGCCAGCAGGATAGCGGGGGGTGCCGAATATACGCAGTATTTT. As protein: CASRIAGGAEYTQYF.

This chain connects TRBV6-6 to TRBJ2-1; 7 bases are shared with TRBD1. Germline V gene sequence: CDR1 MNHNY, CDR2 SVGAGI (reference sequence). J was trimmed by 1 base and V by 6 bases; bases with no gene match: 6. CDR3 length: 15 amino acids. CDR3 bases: TGTGCCAGCAGCACCGACAGGGATTCCTACAATGAGCAGTTCTTC. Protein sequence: CASSTDRDSYNEQFF.

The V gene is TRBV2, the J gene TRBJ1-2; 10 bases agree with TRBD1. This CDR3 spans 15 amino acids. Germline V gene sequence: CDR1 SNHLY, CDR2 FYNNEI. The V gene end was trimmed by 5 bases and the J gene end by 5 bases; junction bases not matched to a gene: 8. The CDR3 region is CASSRGQGIKYGYTF. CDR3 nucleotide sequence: TGTGCCAGCAGTCGGGGACAGGGGATAAAGTATGGCTACACCTTC.

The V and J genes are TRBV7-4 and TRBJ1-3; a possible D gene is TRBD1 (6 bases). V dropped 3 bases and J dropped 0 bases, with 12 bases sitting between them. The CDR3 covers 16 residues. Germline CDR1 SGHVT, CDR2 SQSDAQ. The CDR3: CASSLRTVHSGNTIYF. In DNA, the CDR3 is TGTGCCAGCAGCTTGAGGACAGTACACTCTGGAAACACCATATATTTT.

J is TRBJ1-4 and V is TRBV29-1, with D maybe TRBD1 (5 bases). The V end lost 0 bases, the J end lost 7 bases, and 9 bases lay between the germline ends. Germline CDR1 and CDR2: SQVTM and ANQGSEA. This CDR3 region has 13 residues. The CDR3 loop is CSVEDQGSEKLFF. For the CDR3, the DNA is TGCAGCGTTGAAGATCAGGGTAGTGAAAAACTGTTTTTT.

The CDR3: CAWGGQGYEQYF. The CDR3 DNA follows: TGTGCCTGGGGGGGACAGGGGTACGAGCAGTACTTC. The chain has TRBV30 and TRBJ2-7; 10 bases are shared with TRBD1. The V gene's germline CDR1 is GTSNPN and CDR2 SVGIG (reference sequence). V shed 5 bases, J shed 4 bases, and the junction held 2 bases outside the gene matches. CDR3 size: 12 residues.

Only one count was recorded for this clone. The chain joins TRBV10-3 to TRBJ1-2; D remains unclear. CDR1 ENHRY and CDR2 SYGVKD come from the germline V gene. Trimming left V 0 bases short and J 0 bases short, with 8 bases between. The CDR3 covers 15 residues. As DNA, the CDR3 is TGTGCCATCAGTGAGTCTATGCAGACTAACTATGGCTACACCTTC. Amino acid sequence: CAISESMQTNYGYTF.

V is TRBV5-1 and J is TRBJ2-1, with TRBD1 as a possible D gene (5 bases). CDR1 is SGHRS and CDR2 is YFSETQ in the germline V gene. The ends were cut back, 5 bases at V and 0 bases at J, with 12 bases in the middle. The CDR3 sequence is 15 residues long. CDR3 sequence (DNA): TGCGCCAGCAGACATGACAGAAGCTCCTACAATGAGCAGTTCTTC. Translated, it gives CASRHDRSSYNEQFF.

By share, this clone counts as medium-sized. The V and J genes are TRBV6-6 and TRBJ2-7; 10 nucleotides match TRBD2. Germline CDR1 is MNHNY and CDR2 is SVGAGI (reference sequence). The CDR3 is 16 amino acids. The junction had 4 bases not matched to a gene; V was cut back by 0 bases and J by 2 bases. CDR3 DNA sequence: TGTGCCAGCAGTTACTCGGCTAGCGGGGGTACCTACGAGCAGTACTTC. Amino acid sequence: CASSYSASGGTYEQYF.

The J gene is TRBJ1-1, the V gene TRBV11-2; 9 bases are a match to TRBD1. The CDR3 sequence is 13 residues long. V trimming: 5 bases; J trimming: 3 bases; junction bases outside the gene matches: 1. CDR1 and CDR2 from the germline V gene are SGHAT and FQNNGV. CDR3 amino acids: CASSRDRDTEAFF. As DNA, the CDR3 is TGTGCCAGCAGCCGGGACAGGGACACTGAAGCTTTCTTT. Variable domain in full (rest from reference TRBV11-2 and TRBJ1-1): EAGVAQSPRYKIIEKRQSVAFWCNPISGHATLYWYQQILGQGPKLLIQFQNNGVVDDSQLPKDRFSAERLKGVDSTLKIQPAKLEDSAVYLCASSRDRDTEAFFGQGTRLTVV.

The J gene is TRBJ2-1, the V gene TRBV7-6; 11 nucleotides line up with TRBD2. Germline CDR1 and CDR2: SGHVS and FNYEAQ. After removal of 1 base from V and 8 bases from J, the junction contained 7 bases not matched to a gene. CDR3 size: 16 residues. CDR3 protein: CASSLVRLAGLDEQFF. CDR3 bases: TGTGCCAGCAGCTTAGTTAGACTAGCGGGGTTGGATGAGCAGTTCTTC.

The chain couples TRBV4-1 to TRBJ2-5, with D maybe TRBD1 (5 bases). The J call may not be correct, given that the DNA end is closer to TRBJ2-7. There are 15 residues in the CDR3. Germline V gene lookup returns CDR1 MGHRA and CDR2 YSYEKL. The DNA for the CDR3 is TGCGCCAGCAGCCAAGAAGGGGTGAGCAACTACGAGCAGTACTTC. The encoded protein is CASSQEGVSNYEQYF.

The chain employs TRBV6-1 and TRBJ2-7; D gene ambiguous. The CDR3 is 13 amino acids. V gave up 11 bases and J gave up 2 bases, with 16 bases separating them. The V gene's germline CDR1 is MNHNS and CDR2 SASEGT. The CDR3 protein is CAASTLQTYEQYF. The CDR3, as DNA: TGTGCCGCTTCGACACTGCAAACCTACGAGCAGTACTTC.

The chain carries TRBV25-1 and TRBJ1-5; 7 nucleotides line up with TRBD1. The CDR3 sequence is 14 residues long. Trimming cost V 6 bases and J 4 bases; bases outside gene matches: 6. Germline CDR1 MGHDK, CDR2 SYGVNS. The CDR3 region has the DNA TGTGCCAGCAGAGAAACAGGGGCAAATCAGCCCCAGCATTTT. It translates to CASRETGANQPQHF.

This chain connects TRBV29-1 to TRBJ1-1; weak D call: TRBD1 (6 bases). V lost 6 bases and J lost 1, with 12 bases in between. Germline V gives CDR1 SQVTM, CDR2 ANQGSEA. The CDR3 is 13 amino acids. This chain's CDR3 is CSVTGYPNTEAFF. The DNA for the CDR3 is TGCAGCGTAACAGGGTATCCGAACACTGAAGCTTTCTTT.

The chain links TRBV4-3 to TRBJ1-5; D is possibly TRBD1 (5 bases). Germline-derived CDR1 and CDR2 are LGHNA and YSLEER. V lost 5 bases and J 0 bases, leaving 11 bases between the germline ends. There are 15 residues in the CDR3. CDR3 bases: TGCGCCAGCAGCATAGACAGAGATAGCAATCAGCCCCAGCATTTT. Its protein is CASSIDRDSNQPQHF.